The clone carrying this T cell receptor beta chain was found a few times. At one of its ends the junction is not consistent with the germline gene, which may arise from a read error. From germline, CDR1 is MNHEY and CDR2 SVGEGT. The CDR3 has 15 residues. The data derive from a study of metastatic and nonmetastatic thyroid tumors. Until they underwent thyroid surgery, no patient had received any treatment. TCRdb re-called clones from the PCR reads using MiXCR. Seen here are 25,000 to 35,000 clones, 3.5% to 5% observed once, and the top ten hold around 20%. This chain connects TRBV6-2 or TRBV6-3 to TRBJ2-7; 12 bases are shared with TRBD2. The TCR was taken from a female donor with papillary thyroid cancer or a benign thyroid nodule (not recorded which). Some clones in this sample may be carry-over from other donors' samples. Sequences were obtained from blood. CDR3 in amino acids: CASNKGLAGSYEQYF. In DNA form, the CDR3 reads TGTGCCAGCAATAAAGGACTAGCGGGGTCCTACGAGCAATACTTC.